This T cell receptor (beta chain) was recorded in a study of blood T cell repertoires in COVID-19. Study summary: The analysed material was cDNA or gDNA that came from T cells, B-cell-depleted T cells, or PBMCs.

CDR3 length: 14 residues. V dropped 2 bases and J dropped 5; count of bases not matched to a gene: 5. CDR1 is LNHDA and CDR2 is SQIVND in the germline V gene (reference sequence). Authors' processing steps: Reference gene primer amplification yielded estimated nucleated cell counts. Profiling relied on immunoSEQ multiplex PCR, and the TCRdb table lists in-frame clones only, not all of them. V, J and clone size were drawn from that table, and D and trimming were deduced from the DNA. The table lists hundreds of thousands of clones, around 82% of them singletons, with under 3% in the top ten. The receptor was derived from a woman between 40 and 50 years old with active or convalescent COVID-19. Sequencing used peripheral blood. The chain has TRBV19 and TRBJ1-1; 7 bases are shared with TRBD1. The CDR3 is CASSIKGARTEAFF. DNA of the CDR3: TGTGCCAGTAGTATAAAGGGGGCACGGACTGAAGCTTTCTTT. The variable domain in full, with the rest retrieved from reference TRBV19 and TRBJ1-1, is DGGITQSPKYLFRKEGQNVTLSCEQNLNHDAMYWYRQDPGQGLRLIYYSQIVNDFQKGDIAEGYSVSREKKESFPLTVTSAQKNPTAFYLCASSIKGARTEAFFGQGTRLTVV.